This TCR beta chain comes out of a study of blood T cell repertoires in COVID-19. V was pared by 2 bases and J by 7 bases, with 11 bases between. CDR3 size: 13 residues. In germline, CDR1 is LNHDA, CDR2 SQIVND (reference sequence). This table comes from immunoSEQ multiplex PCR, and its TCRdb copy is limited to in-frame clones, with some not included. The sample contains 200,000 to 250,000 clones, about 84% of which appear only once. The sample consisted of peripheral blood. This chain links TRBV19 with TRBJ1-2; no reliable D call. This receptor was obtained from a woman over 75 with COVID-19, enrolled during active disease. The CDR3 is CASSIRAGGGYTF. In nucleotides, the CDR3 is TGTGCCAGTAGTATAAGGGCAGGAGGTGGCTACACCTTC.